This T cell receptor beta chain derives from a study of T cells in Graves' hyperthyroidism and ophthalmopathy. Findings and caveats of the study: Blood held most thyroid clonotypes expanded above 0.001 frequency. Ophthalmopathy, as predicted by the model, came a median 6.5 months after the prediction.

Germline lookup yields CDR1 SNHLY and CDR2 FYNNEI. V lost 11 bases to trimming and J lost 4 bases, with 12 bases between them. The CDR3 has 12 residues. This clonotype was found many times. The antigen is unknown. Amplification of TCR beta CDR3 regions used RNA as the template. In the first-round RT-PCR of the TCR CDR3, the HTBI primer set was used. MiXCR was run by TCRdb on the multiplex PCR reads, yielding one entry per CDR3 protein. The data hold roughly 530,000 distinct CDR3 sequences, with 17% observed a single time. This chain joins TRBV2 and TRBJ2-1; TRBD2 is a possible D gene (7 bases). The clonotype originates from a woman under 30 with Graves' ophthalmopathy. Sequenced sample: blood. CDR3 sequence (DNA): TGTGCCTCCCGGGGGGCATACAATGAGCAGTTCTTC. Translated, it gives CASRGAYNEQFF.